The 18 T cell receptor beta chains listed next were all sequenced from one sample in a study of blood T cell repertoires in COVID-19. Clones were sequenced by immunoSEQ multiplex PCR, and TCRdb holds only the in-frame ones, with some missing. The repertoire has tens of thousands of clones, 82% of them found once; the top ten carry less than 25%. Specimen: peripheral blood. Receptors originate from a human donor in a cohort sampled during active COVID-19.

This clone turned up a few times. This sequence joins TRBV5-1 and TRBJ2-2; tentative D call: TRBD2 (5 bases). CDR3 size: 15 residues. Trimming took 4 bases from V and 0 from J, leaving 10 bases between them. Per germline, CDR1 SGHRS and CDR2 YFSETQ. The CDR3 nucleotides are TGCGCCAGCAGCCGGGCAGCGGCGAACACCGGGGAGCTGTTTTTT. Its translation is CASSRAAANTGELFF.

The V call is TRBV28, the J call TRBJ1-1; 8 nucleotides match TRBD1. Looked up from germline, CDR1 is MDHEN and CDR2 is SYDVKM. This CDR3 is 12 amino acids long. V shed 5 bases and J 12 bases; nucleotides not matched to a gene: 8. The CDR3 is CASSGQGFETFF. CDR3 DNA: TGTGCCAGCAGTGGACAGGGTTTCGAAACTTTCTTT.

This chain uses TRBV4-1 with TRBJ2-7, with a weak D call TRBD1 (5 bases). The V and J ends lost 0 bases and 6 bases respectively, with 12 bases between them. The germline V gene has CDR1 MGHRA and CDR2 YSYEKL. The CDR3 totals 14 residues. In nucleotides, the CDR3 is TGCGCCAGCAGCCAAGATTCAGGGTTTATCGAGCAGTACTTC. Protein product: CASSQDSGFIEQYF.

The chain carries TRBV7-2 and TRBJ1-2, with a possible D match to TRBD1 (5 bases). The ends were cut back, 2 bases at V and 4 bases at J, with 20 bases in the middle. The V gene's germline CDR1 is SGHTA and CDR2 FQGNSA. The CDR3 extends over 17 amino acids. Written as DNA, the CDR3 is TGTGCCAGCAGCTTACCCAGCACCCGGGGGGGACGCTATGGCTACACCTTC. Amino acid sequence: CASSLPSTRGGRYGYTF.

The V gene is TRBV7-2, the J gene TRBJ2-3; 11 bases match TRBD1. V trimming: 0 bases; J trimming: 5 bases; junction bases outside the gene matches: 4. This CDR3 has 16 amino acids. CDR1 is SGHTA, CDR2 FQGNSA, per germline. The CDR3 reads CASSLAGTGGIDTQYF. The CDR3 DNA is TGTGCCAGCAGCTTAGCCGGGACAGGGGGAATAGATACGCAGTATTTT. Supplemented by reference TRBV7-2 and TRBJ2-3, the full variable domain reads GAGVSQSPSNKVTEKGKDVELRCDPISGHTALYWYRQSLGQGLEFLIYFQGNSAPDKSGLPSDRFSAERTGGSVSTLTIQRTQQEDSAVYLCASSLAGTGGIDTQYFGPGTRLTVL.

The chain combines TRBV28 with TRBJ1-2, with unresolved D. V was cut by 4 bases and J by 4 bases, with 7 bases left in between. Germline V gene data show CDR1 as MDHEN and CDR2 as SYDVKM. The CDR3 is made up of 12 amino acids. The CDR3: CASSSSIYGYTF. CDR3 bases: TGTGCCAGCAGTTCTAGTATCTATGGCTACACCTTC.

The chain employs TRBV24-1 and TRBJ2-6, with 8 bases identical to TRBD1. The CDR3 spans 18 residues. J gave up 0 bases and V 2 bases, and 5 bases lay outside the gene matches. Per germline, CDR1 KGHDR and CDR2 SFDVKD. CDR3 DNA: TGTGCCACCAGTGATTCCGGACAGGGTGCCTCTGGGGCCAACGTCCTGACTTTC. This translates into CATSDSGQGASGANVLTF.

V usage is TRBV6-6 and J usage is TRBJ1-3; 8 bases map to TRBD1. Germline loops: CDR1 MNHNY, CDR2 SVGAGI (reference sequence). The CDR3 contains 16 residues. J was trimmed by 0 bases and V by 3 bases; bases with no gene match: 4. CDR3 amino acids: CASSYSGQVSGNTIYF. In DNA, the CDR3 is TGTGCCAGCAGTTATTCGGGACAGGTCTCTGGAAACACCATATATTTT.

V gene TRBV18 combines with J gene TRBJ2-2, with a tentative D call TRBD1 (6 bases). CDR1 KGHSH and CDR2 LQKENI come from the germline V gene. V was clipped by 0 bases and J by 4 bases, with 12 bases between them. The CDR3 runs 16 residues. This CDR3 reads CASSPPQGRSTGELFF. In DNA form, the CDR3 reads TGTGCCAGCTCACCACCCCAGGGGCGGAGCACCGGGGAGCTGTTTTTT.

This chain connects TRBV24-1 to TRBJ2-3, with 9 bases identical to TRBD1. The ends lost 1 base at V and 3 bases at J; junction bases unmatched: 4. The CDR3 has 16 residues. In germline, CDR1 is KGHDR, CDR2 SFDVKD. CDR3: CATSDFDRGYTDTQYF. The DNA of the CDR3 is TGTGCCACCAGTGATTTTGACAGGGGGTATACAGATACGCAGTATTTT.

V is TRBV4-1 and J is TRBJ1-6; 10 nucleotides match TRBD1. Germline values: CDR1 MGHRA, CDR2 YSYEKL. Unmatched junction bases numbered 3, after V lost 0 bases and J lost 7 bases. The length of the CDR3 is 16 residues. The CDR3 sequence: CASSQDRTGGNSPLHF. The CDR3 region has the DNA TGCGCCAGCAGCCAAGACCGGACAGGGGGGAATTCACCCCTCCACTTT.

The chain links TRBV2 to TRBJ2-7, with a weak D call TRBD2 (6 bases). The germline V gene has CDR1 SNHLY and CDR2 FYNNEI. Trimming took off 6 bases at V and 2 bases at J, with 14 bases between the two ends. The CDR3 covers 14 residues. The CDR3 reads CASRMGLAPYEQYF. The CDR3 coding sequence is TGTGCCAGCAGGATGGGACTGGCTCCCTACGAGCAGTACTTC. Together with reference TRBV2 and TRBJ2-7, the CDR3 gives the full variable domain: EPEVTQTPSHQVTQMGQEVILRCVPISNHLYFYWYRQILGQKVEFLVSFYNNEISEKSEIFDDQFSVERPDGSNFTLKIRSTKLEDSAMYFCASRMGLAPYEQYFGPGTRLTVT.

This rearrangement joins TRBV19 to TRBJ2-6; D unclear. The V end was cut by 4 bases, the J end by 0 bases, with 13 bases between. The germline gives CDR1 LNHDA, CDR2 SQIVND (reference sequence). The CDR3 spans 17 residues. In DNA, the CDR3 is TGTGCCAGTAGTACCCTAGGTGGCCCCTCTGGGGCCAACGTCCTGACTTTC. This encodes CASSTLGGPSGANVLTF.

This clone was seen just once. The chain has TRBV28 and TRBJ2-1; tentatively, D is TRBD1 (6 bases). With 10 bases removed from V and 5 bases from J, the gap between germline ends came to 15 bases. The CDR3 is 13 amino acids. The V gene's germline CDR1 is MDHEN and CDR2 SYDVKM. In nucleotides, the CDR3 is TGTGCCACCTCCCGGGACATGAACAATGAGCAGTTCTTC. Encoded protein: CATSRDMNNEQFF.

The chain has TRBV30 and TRBJ1-6; D perhaps matches TRBD1 (6 bases). The V gene's germline CDR1 is GTSNPN and CDR2 SVGIG (reference sequence). Trimming stripped 3 bases from V and 9 bases from J, with 9 bases between. The CDR3 spans 12 residues. CDR3 sequence reads: CAWSLTGSPLHF. CDR3 sequence (DNA): TGTGCCTGGAGCCTGACAGGTTCACCCCTCCACTTT.

V and J are TRBV30 and TRBJ2-1; D is undetermined. This CDR3 has 14 amino acids. The germline CDR1 and CDR2 sequences are GTSNPN and SVGIG (reference sequence). Trimming shortened V by 0 bases and J by 5 bases, and 11 bases separated the two germline ends. The CDR3 DNA follows: TGTGCCTGGAGTGTATTGCTAGGAAACAATGAGCAGTTCTTC. Its translation is CAWSVLLGNNEQFF.

The CDR3 sequence is CASSYGREGQAQYF. Written as DNA, the CDR3 is TGTGCCAGCAGTTACGGTAGGGAGGGTCAGGCGCAGTATTTT. The V and J genes are TRBV6-5 and TRBJ2-3, with 7 bases that match TRBD2. Trimming cost V 2 bases and J 10 bases; bases outside gene matches: 9. Germline V lookup: CDR1 MNHEY, CDR2 SVGAGI. The CDR3 loop spans 14 amino acids.

The chain uses TRBV5-1 and TRBJ1-2; D remains ambiguous. V was shortened by 4 bases and J by 5 bases, with 21 bases between the two germline ends. The germline V gene encodes CDR1 SGHRS and CDR2 YFSETQ. CDR3 size: 16 residues. CDR3 in amino acids: CASSPEVGRPRYGYTF. The CDR3 nucleotides are TGCGCCAGCAGCCCGGAGGTCGGGCGTCCGAGGTATGGCTACACCTTC.